Here is one T cell receptor (beta chain) with its context. TCRdb's table, derived via immunoSEQ multiplex PCR, lists solely in-frame clones and lacks some. The sample consists of roughly 330,000 clones, around 87% of them appearing once. This entry is derived from a study of blood T cell repertoires in COVID-19. Each participant's cohort was designated according to participant-reported clinical history. The clonotype was recovered from a woman aged 25-40 years who had recovered from COVID-19. Sequencing was performed on PBMCs or T cells enriched from blood (not recorded which).

CDR3 amino acids: CASSASWGQGLNTEAFF. CDR3 bases: TGTGCCAGCAGCGCCAGTTGGGGACAGGGGTTGAACACTGAAGCTTTCTTT. This chain connects TRBV9 to TRBJ1-1, with 10 bases matching TRBD1. Unmatched junction bases numbered 8, after V lost 3 bases and J lost 0 bases. Germline CDR1 SGDLS, CDR2 YYNGEE. CDR3 length: 17 residues.